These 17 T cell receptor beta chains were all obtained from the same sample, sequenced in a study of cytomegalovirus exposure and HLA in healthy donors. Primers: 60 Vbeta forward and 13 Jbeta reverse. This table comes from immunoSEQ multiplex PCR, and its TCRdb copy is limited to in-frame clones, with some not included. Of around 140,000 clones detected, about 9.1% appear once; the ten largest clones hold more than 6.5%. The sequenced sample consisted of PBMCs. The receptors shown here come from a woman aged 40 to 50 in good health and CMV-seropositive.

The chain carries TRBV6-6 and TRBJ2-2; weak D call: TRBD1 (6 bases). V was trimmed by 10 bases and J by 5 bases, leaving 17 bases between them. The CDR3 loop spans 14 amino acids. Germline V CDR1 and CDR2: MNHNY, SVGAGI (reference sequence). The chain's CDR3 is CATQSGVGTGELFF. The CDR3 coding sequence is TGTGCCACCCAATCAGGGGTTGGGACCGGGGAGCTGTTTTTT.

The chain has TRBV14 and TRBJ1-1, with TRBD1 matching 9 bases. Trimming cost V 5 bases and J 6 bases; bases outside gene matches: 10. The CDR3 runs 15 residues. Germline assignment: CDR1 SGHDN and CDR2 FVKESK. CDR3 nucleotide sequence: TGTGCCAGCAGCGTGGGACAGGGAATGGGGTCTGAAGCTTTCTTT. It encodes CASSVGQGMGSEAFF.

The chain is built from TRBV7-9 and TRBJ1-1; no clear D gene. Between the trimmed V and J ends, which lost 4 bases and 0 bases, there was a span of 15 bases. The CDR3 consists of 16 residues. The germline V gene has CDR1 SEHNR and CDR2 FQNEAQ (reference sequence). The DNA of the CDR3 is TGTGCCAGCAGCTCCCCGCCCGGCGGCTTGAACACTGAAGCTTTCTTT. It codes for CASSSPPGGLNTEAFF.

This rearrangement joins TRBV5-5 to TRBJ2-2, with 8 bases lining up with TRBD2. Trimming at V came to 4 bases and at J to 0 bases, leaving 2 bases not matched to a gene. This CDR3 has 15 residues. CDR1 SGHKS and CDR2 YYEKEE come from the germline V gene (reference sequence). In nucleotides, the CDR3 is TGTGCCAGCAGCCCGCGGGGGGCGAACACCGGGGAGCTGTTTTTT. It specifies CASSPRGANTGELFF.

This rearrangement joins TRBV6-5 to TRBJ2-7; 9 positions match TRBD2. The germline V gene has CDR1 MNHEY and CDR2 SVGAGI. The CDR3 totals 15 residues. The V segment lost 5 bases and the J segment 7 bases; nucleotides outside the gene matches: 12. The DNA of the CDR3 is TGTGCCAGCAGTCCGCTATGGGCGGGGGGGCAGGAGCAGTACTTC. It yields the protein CASSPLWAGGQEQYF.

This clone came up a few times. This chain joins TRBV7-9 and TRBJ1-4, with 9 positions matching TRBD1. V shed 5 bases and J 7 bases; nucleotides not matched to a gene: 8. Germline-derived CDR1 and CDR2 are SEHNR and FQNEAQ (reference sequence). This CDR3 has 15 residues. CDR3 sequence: CASSHRGQGGEKLFF. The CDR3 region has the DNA TGTGCCAGCAGCCACCGGGGACAGGGAGGTGAAAAACTGTTTTTT.

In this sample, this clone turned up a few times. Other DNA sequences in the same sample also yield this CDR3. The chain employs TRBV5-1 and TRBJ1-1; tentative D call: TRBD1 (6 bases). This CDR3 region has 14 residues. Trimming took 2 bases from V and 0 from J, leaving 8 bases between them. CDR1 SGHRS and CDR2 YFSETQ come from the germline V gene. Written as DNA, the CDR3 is TGCGCCAGCAGCTTACAGGGTATGAACACTGAAGCTTTCTTT. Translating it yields CASSLQGMNTEAFF.

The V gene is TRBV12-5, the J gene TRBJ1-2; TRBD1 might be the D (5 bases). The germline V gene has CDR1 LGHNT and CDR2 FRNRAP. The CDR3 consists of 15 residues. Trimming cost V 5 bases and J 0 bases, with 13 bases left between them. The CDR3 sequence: CASGRWGGTNYGYTF. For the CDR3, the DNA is TGTGCTAGTGGTCGCTGGGGGGGGACTAACTATGGCTACACCTTC.

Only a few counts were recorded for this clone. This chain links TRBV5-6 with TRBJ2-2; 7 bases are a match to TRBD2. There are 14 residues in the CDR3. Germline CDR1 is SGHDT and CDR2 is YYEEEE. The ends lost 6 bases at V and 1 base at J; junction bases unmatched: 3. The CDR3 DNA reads TGTGCCAGCAATTGGGGGGGGAACACCGGGGAGCTGTTTTTT. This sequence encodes CASNWGGNTGELFF.

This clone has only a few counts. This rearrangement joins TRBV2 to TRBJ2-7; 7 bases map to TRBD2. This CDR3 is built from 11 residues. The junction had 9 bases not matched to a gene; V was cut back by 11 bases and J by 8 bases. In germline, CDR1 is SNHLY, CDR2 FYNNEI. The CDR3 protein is CAGTAGGKQYF. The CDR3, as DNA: TGTGCCGGGACCGCCGGGGGGAAGCAGTACTTC.

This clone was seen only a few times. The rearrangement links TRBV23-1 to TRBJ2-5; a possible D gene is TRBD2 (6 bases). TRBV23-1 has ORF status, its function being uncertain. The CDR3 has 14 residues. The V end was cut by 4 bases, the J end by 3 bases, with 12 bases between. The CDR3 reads CASSRGLGKETQYF. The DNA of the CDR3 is TGCGCCAGCAGTCGGGGACTGGGAAAAGAGACCCAGTACTTC.

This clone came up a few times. The CDR3 DNA reads as TGTGCCAGCAGGCCTGCGTGGGACAGGGGGCGTCTGGTCTACGAGCAGTACTTC. Protein: CASRPAWDRGRLVYEQYF. This chain uses TRBV27 with TRBJ2-7, with 12 bases lining up with TRBD1. The germline gives CDR1 MNHEY, CDR2 SMNVEV (reference sequence). V was clipped by 6 bases and J by 3 bases; unmatched bases: 15. The CDR3 loop spans 18 amino acids.

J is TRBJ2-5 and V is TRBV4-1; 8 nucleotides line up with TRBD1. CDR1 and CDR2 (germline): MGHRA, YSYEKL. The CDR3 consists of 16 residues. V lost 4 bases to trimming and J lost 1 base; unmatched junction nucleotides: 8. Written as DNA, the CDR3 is TGCGCCAGCAGCCCCAGGACAGGGAAGGGCCAAGAGACCCAGTACTTC. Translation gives CASSPRTGKGQETQYF.

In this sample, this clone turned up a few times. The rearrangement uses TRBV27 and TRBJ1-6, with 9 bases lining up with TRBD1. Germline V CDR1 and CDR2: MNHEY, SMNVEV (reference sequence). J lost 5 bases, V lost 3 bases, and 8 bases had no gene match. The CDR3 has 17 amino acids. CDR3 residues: CASSFTRRDRDNSPLHF. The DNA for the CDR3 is TGTGCCAGCAGTTTCACCCGAAGGGACAGGGATAATTCACCCCTCCACTTT.

This chain's CDR3 is CASSRPGSQETQYF. The CDR3 nucleotides read TGTGCCAGCAGCCGCCCCGGGAGCCAAGAGACCCAGTACTTC. V is TRBV4-2 and J is TRBJ2-5; possibly TRBD2 for D (6 bases). The V end lost 4 bases, the J end lost 1 base, and 10 bases lay between the germline ends. The CDR3 has 14 amino acids. CDR1 and CDR2 (germline): LGHNA, YNFKEQ.

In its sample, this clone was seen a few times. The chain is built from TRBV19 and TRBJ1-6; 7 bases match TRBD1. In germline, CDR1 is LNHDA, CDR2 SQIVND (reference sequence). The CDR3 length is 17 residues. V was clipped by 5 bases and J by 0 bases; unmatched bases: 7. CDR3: CASSPQTGSSYNSPLHF. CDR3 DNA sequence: TGTGCCAGTAGTCCGCAGACAGGGAGCTCCTATAATTCACCCCTCCACTTT. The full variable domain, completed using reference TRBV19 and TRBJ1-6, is DGGITQSPKYLFRKEGQNVTLSCEQNLNHDAMYWYRQDPGQGLRLIYYSQIVNDFQKGDIAEGYSVSREKKESFPLTVTSAQKNPTAFYLCASSPQTGSSYNSPLHFGNGTRLTVT.

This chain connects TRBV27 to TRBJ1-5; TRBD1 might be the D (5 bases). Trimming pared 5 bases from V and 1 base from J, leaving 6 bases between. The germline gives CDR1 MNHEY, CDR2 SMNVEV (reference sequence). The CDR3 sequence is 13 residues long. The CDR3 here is CASSDRSNQPQHF. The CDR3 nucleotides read TGTGCCAGCAGTGACAGAAGCAATCAGCCCCAGCATTTT.